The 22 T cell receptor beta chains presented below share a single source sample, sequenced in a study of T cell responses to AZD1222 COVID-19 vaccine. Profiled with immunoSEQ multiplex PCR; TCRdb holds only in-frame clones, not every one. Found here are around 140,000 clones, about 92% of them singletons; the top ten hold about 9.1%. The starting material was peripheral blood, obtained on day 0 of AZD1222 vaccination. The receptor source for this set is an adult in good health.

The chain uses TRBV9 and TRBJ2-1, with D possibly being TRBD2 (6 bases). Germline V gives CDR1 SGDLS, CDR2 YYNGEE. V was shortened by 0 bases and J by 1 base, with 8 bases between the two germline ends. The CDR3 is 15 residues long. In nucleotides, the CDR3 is TGTGCCAGCAGCGTAGACGGGGGTTCCTACAATGAGCAGTTCTTC. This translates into CASSVDGGSYNEQFF.

The CDR3 is CASSQDSVGKNIQYF. As DNA, the CDR3 is TGTGCCAGCAGCCAAGATAGTGTTGGCAAAAACATTCAGTACTTC. The chain carries TRBV3-1 (or the pseudogene TRBV3-2) and TRBJ2-4; D is unresolved. There are 15 residues in the CDR3. Germline V gives CDR1 LGHDT, CDR2 YNNKEL (reference sequence). Trimming stripped 0 bases from V and 3 bases from J, with 9 bases between.

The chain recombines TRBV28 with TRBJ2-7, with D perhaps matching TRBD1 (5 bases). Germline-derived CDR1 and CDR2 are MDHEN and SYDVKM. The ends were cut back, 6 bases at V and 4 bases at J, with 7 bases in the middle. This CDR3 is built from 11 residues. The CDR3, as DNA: TGTGCCAGCAGAACAGGATACGAGCAGTACTTC. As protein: CASRTGYEQYF.

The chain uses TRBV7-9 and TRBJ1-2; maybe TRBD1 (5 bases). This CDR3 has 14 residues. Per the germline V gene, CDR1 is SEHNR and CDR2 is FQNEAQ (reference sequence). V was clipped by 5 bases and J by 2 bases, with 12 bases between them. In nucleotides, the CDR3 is TGTGCCAGCAGCCCCCTCTGGGGCAACTATGGCTACACCTTC. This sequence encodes CASSPLWGNYGYTF.

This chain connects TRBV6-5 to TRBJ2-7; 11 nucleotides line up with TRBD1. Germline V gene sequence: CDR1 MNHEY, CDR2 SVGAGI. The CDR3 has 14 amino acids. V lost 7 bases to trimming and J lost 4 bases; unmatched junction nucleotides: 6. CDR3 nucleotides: TGTGCCAGCAATAAGGACAGGGGGCGGTACGAGCAGTACTTC. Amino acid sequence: CASNKDRGRYEQYF.

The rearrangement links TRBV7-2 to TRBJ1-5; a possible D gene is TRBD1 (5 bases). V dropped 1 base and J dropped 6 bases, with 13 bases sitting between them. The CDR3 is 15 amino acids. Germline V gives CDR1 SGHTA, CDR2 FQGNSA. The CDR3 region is CASSLGQGTGQPQHF. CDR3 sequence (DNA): TGTGCCAGCAGCTTAGGGCAGGGCACGGGTCAGCCCCAGCATTTT.

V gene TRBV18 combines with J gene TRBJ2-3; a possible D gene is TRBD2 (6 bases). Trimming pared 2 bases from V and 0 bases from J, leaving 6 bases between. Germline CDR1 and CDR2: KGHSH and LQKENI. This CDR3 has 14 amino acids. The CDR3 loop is CASSPAGSTDTQYF. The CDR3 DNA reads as TGTGCCAGCTCACCAGCGGGGAGCACAGATACGCAGTATTTT.

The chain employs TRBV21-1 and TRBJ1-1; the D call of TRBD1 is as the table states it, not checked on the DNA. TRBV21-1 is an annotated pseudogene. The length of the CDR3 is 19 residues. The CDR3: CASTPFPPRRQGQNTEAFF. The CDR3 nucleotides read TGTGCCAGCACCCCCTTCCCACCTCGGCGACAGGGGCAAAACACTGAAGCTTTCTTT.

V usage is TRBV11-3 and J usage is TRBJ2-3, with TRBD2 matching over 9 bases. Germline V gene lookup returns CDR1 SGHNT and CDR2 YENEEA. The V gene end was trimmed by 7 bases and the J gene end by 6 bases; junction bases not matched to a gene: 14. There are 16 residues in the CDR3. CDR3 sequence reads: CASTETGGGGSDTQYF. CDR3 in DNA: TGTGCCAGCACCGAGACAGGCGGGGGGGGTTCGGATACGCAGTATTTT.

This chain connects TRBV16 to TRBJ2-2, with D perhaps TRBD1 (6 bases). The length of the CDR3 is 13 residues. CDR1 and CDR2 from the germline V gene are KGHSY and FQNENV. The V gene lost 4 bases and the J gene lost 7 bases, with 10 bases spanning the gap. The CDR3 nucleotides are TGTGCCAGCAGCCTCGAACAGGGCGGGGAGCTGTTTTTT. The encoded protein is CASSLEQGGELFF.

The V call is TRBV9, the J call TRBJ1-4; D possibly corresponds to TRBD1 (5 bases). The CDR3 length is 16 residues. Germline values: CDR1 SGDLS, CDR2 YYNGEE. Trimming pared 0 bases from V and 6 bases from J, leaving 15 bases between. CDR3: CASSVGDLGGYEKLFF. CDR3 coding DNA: TGTGCCAGCAGCGTAGGGGACCTCGGGGGATATGAAAAACTGTTTTTT.

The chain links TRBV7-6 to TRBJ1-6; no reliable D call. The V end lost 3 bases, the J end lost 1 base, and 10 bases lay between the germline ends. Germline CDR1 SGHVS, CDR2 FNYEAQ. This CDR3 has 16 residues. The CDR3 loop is CASSLSTGSYNSPLHF. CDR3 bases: TGTGCCAGCAGCTTGTCCACGGGGTCCTATAATTCACCCCTCCACTTT.

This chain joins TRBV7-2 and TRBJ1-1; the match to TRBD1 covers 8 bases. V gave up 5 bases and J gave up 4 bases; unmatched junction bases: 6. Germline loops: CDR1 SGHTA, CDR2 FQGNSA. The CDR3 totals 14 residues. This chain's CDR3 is CASSLLGQGTEAFF. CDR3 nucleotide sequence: TGTGCCAGCAGCCTCCTTGGACAGGGCACTGAAGCTTTCTTT.

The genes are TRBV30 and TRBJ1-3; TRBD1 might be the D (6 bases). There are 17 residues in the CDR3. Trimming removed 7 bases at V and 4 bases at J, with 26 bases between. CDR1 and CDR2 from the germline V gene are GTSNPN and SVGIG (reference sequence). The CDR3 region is CASIYRPRGYSGNTIYF. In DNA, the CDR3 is TGTGCCTCGATTTATCGGCCGAGGGGGTATTCCGGAAACACCATATATTTT.

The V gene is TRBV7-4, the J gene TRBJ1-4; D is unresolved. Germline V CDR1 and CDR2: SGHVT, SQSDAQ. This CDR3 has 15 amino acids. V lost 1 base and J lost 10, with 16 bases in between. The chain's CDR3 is CASSLVWFGYGKLFF. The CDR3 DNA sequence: TGTGCCAGCAGCTTAGTCTGGTTCGGGTACGGAAAACTGTTTTTT.

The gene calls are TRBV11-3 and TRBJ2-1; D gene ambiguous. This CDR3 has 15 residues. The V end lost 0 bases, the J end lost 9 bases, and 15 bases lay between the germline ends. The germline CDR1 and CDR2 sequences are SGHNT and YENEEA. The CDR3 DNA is TGTGCCAGCAGCTTAGACTTAAGGGTACAAACTGAGCAGTTCTTC. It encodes CASSLDLRVQTEQFF.

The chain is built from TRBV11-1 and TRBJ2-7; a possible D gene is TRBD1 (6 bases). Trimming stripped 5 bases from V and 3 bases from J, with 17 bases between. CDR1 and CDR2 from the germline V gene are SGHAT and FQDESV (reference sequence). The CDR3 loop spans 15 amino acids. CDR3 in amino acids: CASSTNRVGDYEQYF. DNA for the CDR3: TGTGCCAGCAGCACCAACAGGGTCGGAGACTACGAGCAGTACTTC.

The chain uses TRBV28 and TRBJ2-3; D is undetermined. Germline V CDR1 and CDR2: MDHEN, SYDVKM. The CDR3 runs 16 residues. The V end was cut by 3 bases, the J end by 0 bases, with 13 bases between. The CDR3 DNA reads TGTGCCAGCAGTTTTACTGGTGCCACTAGCACAGATACGCAGTATTTT. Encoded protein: CASSFTGATSTDTQYF.

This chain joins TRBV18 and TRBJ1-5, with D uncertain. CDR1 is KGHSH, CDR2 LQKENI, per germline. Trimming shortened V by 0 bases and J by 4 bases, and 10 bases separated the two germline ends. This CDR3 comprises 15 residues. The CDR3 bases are TGTGCCAGCTCACCACCTCCGGGAGCAAATCAGCCCCAGCATTTT. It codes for CASSPPPGANQPQHF.

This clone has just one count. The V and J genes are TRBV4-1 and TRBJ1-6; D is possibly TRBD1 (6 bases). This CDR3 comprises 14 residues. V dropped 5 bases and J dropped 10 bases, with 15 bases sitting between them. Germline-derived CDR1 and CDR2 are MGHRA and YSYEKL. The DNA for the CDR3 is TGCGCCAGCAGCGACAGGAGAAGTTTATCACCCCTCCACTTT. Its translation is CASSDRRSLSPLHF.

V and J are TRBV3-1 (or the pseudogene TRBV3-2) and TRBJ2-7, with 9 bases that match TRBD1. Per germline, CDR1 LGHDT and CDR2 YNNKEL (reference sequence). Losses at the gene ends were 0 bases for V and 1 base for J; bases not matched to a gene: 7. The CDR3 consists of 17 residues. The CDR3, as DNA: TGTGCCAGCAGCCAAGAAAAAATGGGACAGGGATCCTACGAGCAGTACTTC. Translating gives CASSQEKMGQGSYEQYF.

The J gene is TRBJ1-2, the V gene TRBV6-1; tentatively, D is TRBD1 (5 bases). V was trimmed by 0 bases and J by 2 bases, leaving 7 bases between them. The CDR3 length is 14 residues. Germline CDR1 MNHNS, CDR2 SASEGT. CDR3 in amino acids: CASSEARGNYGYTF. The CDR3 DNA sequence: TGTGCCAGCAGTGAAGCACGGGGGAACTATGGCTACACCTTC.